This T cell receptor beta chain originates from a study of follicular helper T cells after annual influenza vaccination. Study-wide results and caveats: ICOS-CD38- cTfh most often held earlier Day 7 ICOS+CD38+ clones.

Germline-derived CDR1 and CDR2 are SGHRS and YFSETQ. V lost 2 bases to trimming and J lost 9 bases; unmatched junction nucleotides: 9. The CDR3 totals 15 residues. A remark on this clone: Its antigen is unidentified.

TCRdb's table, derived via immunoSEQ multiplex PCR, lists solely in-frame clones and lacks some. Here the sample spans more than 1,200 clones, about 63% being singletons. This sample's time point: 2015-2016 season, 7 days after influenza vaccination. Sequencing was performed on CXCR5+ CD38+ circulating T follicular helper cells from blood, taken 7 days after influenza vaccination. As to subset: circulating Tfh, non-naive CD4+CXCR5+PD-1+ (ICOS+CD38+ or ICOS-CD38-). The clonotype originates from an adult who received the influenza vaccine. V is TRBV5-1 and J is TRBJ2-1; 9 bases align to TRBD1. The CDR3 DNA is TGCGCCAGCAGCTTAGGGGACAGGGTCGGGGGTGAGCAGTTCTTC. Translation gives CASSLGDRVGGEQFF.